The rows below give T cell receptor beta chains drawn from one sample of a study of T cell responses to AZD1222 COVID-19 vaccine. Libraries were prepared by immunoSEQ multiplex PCR; TCRdb keeps only in-frame clonotypes and omits some of them. Counted here are roughly 150,000 clones, approximately 87% occurring once; the ten biggest clones make up roughly a tenth. Sequences were derived from peripheral blood, sampled 28 days after the second AZD1222 dose. These receptor sequences come from an adult who received the AZD1222 COVID-19 vaccine. Each CDR3 is given with its conserved first and last residue. Fields, in order: D gene, clone size, V gene, J gene, CDR3 DNA, CDR3 protein. A D gene is named only where the DNA matches it firmly. Clone size is given for some rows only: seen once, a few or many times, or a class if the clone is expanded.

NA,NA,TRBV3-1/TRBV3-2,TRBJ1-6,TGTGCCAGCAGCCAACTCGGGGATCGGACTAAATCACCCCTCCACTTT,CASSQLGDRTKSPLHF
NA,NA,TRBV30,TRBJ2-3,TGTGCCTGGAACAGGCTGAGCACAGATACGCAGTATTTT,CAWNRLSTDTQYF
TRBD1,NA,TRBV28,TRBJ1-2,TGTGCCAGCAGTTACAACCCAGGGACAGGGAGTTTCTATGGCTACACCTTC,CASSYNPGTGSFYGYTF
NA,NA,TRBV19,TRBJ1-5,TGTGCCAGTAGTATAGAAGAGGGGGGAGCAGGAAATCAGCCCCAGCATTTT,CASSIEEGGAGNQPQHF
NA,NA,TRBV9,TRBJ2-1,TGTGCCAGCAGCGTTAGCGGAGGACACAATGAGCAGTTCTTC,CASSVSGGHNEQFF
NA,NA,TRBV7-7,TRBJ2-2,TGTGCTAGCAGCTTGGGGCCAGGGACCACCGGGGAGCTGTTTTTT,CASSLGPGTTGELFF
NA,NA,TRBV28,TRBJ1-5,TGTGCCAGCAGTAACAATCAGCCCCAGCATTTT,CASSNNQPQHF
NA,NA,TRBV5-1,TRBJ2-7,TGCGCCAGCAGCTTGGTACGGGGGAGCCACGAGCAGTACTTC,CASSLVRGSHEQYF
NA,few,TRBV7-2,TRBJ2-1,TGTGCCAGCAGCCCCGGGTGGGGGTACAATGAGCAGTTCTTC,CASSPGWGYNEQFF
NA,NA,TRBV9,TRBJ2-7,TGTGCCAGCAGCGTAGCTGGCCATCACTCCTACGAGCAGTACTTC,CASSVAGHHSYEQYF
NA,NA,TRBV27,TRBJ1-2,TGTGCCAGCAGTGCACAGGGAGCTAACTATGGCTACACCTTC,CASSAQGANYGYTF
NA,NA,TRBV5-1,TRBJ2-1,TGCGCCAGCAGCTTGGTGGGAGGACTTTACAATGAGCAGTTCTTC,CASSLVGGLYNEQFF
NA,NA,TRBV30,TRBJ2-5,TGTGCCTGGAGTTACGGGGGCCAAGAGACCCAGTACTTC,CAWSYGGQETQYF
TRBD2,NA,TRBV6-5,TRBJ2-2,TGTGCCAGCACCCGAGCGGGAGCGGGCACCGGGGAGCTGTTTTTT,CASTRAGAGTGELFF
TRBD2,NA,TRBV7-2,TRBJ2-2,TGTGCCAGCAGCCCCGGACTAGCGGTGGGGGAGCTGTTTTTT,CASSPGLAVGELFF
NA,NA,TRBV25-1,TRBJ1-2,TGTGCCAGCAGTGAACGGGGCGGCTACACCTTC,CASSERGGYTF
TRBD1,NA,TRBV28,TRBJ1-5,TGTGCCAGCAGGACAGGGAATCAGCCCCAGCATTTT,CASRTGNQPQHF
TRBD2,NA,TRBV3-1/TRBV3-2,TRBJ2-1,TGTGCCAGCAGCCAACCGTTAGGACTAGCGGTAGAGCAGTTCTTC,CASSQPLGLAVEQFF
NA,NA,TRBV7-2,TRBJ1-2,TGTGCCAGCAGATCGACTGTGAACTATGGCTACACCTTC,CASRSTVNYGYTF
TRBD1,NA,TRBV29-1,TRBJ1-2,TGCAGCGTTGACGAATTCGACAGGGAGGGTGGCTACACCTTC,CSVDEFDREGGYTF
NA,NA,TRBV10-3,TRBJ2-1,TGTGCCATCAGGGGCGGCAATGAGCAGTTCTTC,CAIRGGNEQFF
TRBD2,NA,TRBV6-2/TRBV6-3,TRBJ2-3,TGTGCCAGCAGTTACGATAAGCGGGGGACAGATACGCAGTATTTT,CASSYDKRGTDTQYF
NA,once,TRBV5-6,TRBJ1-4,TGTGCCAGCAGCTTGTTTAAGAGTAGGGGGTCGAAGAATGAAAAACTGTTTTTT,CASSLFKSRGSKNEKLFF
TRBD2,NA,TRBV7-2,TRBJ2-7,TGTGCCAGCAGCGTAACTAGCGGAAGCTCCTACGAGCAGTACTTC,CASSVTSGSSYEQYF
NA,NA,TRBV5-1,TRBJ2-3,TGCGCCAGCAGCCCTTCTCAAATCACAGATACGCAGTATTTT,CASSPSQITDTQYF
TRBD2,NA,TRBV7-2,TRBJ2-2,TGTGCCAGCAGGCTTACTAGCGGGAAAACCGGGGAGCTGTTTTTT,CASRLTSGKTGELFF
TRBD1,NA,TRBV7-2,TRBJ1-5,TGTGCCAGCAGCCTCCAGACGACAGGGCTGGGCAATCAGCCCCAGCATTTT,CASSLQTTGLGNQPQHF